This entry concerns a single T cell receptor beta chain. The antigen it recognizes is unknown. Base qualities were left out, and no much larger clone turns up one base away. The label giving this sample's treatment or condition can be read as: roughly 11-day PBMC culture with coronavirus spike peptide pools or control peptides (ViraFEST assay). To expand antigen-specific T cells with peptide pools and then pick out the expanded clonotypes through TCR sequencing, the study relied on the ViraFEST assay. The positive SARS-CoV-2 PCR tests of the convalescent patients were dated from March to December 2020, before the Alpha, Beta and Delta variants emerged in the United States. About 2 million PBMCs per well were cultured in IMDM with roughly 5.5% human AB serum and around 10 IU/ml IL-2, plus 10 ug/ml peptide pools. Half of the culture medium was replaced with fresh IL-2-containing medium on days 3 and 7. After around 11 days of culture, CD4+ T cells were isolated by negative selection using the EasySep CD4+ T cell isolation kit. Ficoll-Paque Plus gradient centrifugation was used to isolate PBMCs from whole blood, and the isolated PBMCs were then either used fresh or cryopreserved at -140C. Culture conditions were generally each tested in triplicate wells.

This sample is drawn from a study of vaccination and CD4 T cells after COVID-19 (dated by TCRdb to about 2022). Background for the entire study: Convalescent patients had a positive SARS-CoV-2 result on nasal swab PCR, and of these patients, some ten had mild disease and one had severe disease. The convalescent cohort included six males and four females, with two Hispanic individuals, seven Caucasians, two Asians and one multiracial person. Control cultures received a CEFX viral epitope pool as the positive control, an HIV-1 Nef peptide pool as the negative control, or no peptide. The spike-specific CD4+ TCR repertoire was compared before and after mRNA vaccination in ten to eleven COVID-19 convalescent patients and a few infection-naive healthy vaccine recipients. Post-vaccine blood samples were taken a median of roughly 72 days after the second vaccine dose, with a range of roughly 13 to 250 days. Post-COVID blood samples were collected from convalescent patients a median of approximately 100 days after diagnosis, with a range of roughly 35 to 180 days. Overlapping spike peptide pools from SARS-CoV-2 and from the common cold coronaviruses HCoV-NL63, HCoV-OC43 and HCoV-229E were used as culture stimuli. Each participant got two doses of either the Pfizer-BioNTech BNT162b2 vaccine (n=8) or the Moderna mRNA-1273 vaccine (n=2).

Library prep was done by PCR. DNA from cultured CD4+ T cells was subjected to TCR sequencing with the Oncomine TCR Beta short-read assay at the Johns Hopkins FTIC core. Genomic DNA was extracted from the cultured CD4+ T cells with the QIAamp micro DNA kit. The Oncomine TCR Beta libraries from cultured CD4+ T cells were pooled using unique dual indexes and then sequenced on an Illumina iSeq 100. The authors processed their data as follows. Non-productive sequences were removed, and CDR3s not starting with C, not ending with F or W, or shorter than 7 amino acids were discarded. The MANAFEST web application identified antigen-specific clonotypes by comparing peptide-stimulated wells against reference wells and other culture wells. Positive clones required FDR below 0.05, an odds ratio above 5, and productive frequency above 0.1% in at least two of three replicate wells. Cross-reactive clonotypes were defined as significantly expanded in both SARS-CoV-2 spike wells and at least one common cold coronavirus spike condition. Using R version 3.6.1, CDR3 homology was evaluated through Levenshtein distances (stringdist) along with unrooted phylogenetic trees (ape). The raw public reads went through TCRdb reprocessing: fastp at Q25, MiXCR clone calling, in-frame beta chains kept. Here each entry gathers all rows of one CDR3 protein and keeps the most common genes and DNA. The V and J calls and clone size are TCRdb's, not the authors'. Within this sample are about 18,000 distinct CDR3 sequences, with more than 65% of them counted one time only. About 16% of the sample rests with the top ten.

CDR1 and CDR2, per the germline V gene (reference sequence), are SGHNT and YYREEE. The CDR3 contains 15 residues, cysteine and phenylalanine counted. Left in the record is the CDR3 DNA by itself, 45 bases read in frame from the first base. Clipping removes 6 bases from V and 5 bases from J, with 10 as the unmatched junction base count. The full study reports these points: Among convalescent patients, a median about 87% of the SARS-CoV-2-reactive clones seen after vaccination appeared only after vaccination, which suggests priming specific to the vaccine. The study included relatively few convalescent patients and did not analyze early timepoints after natural infection. Of the vaccine-specific clones found in convalescent patients, nearly all (304 of 307) were mono-reactive for SARS-CoV-2 spike instead of being cross-reactive with common cold coronaviruses. An increase in the median number of SARS-CoV-2-reactive clonotypes from approximately 20 after infection to approximately 41 after vaccination was observed, but the change was not found to be significant.

The rearrangement combines TRBV5-4 with TRBJ2-5, with 10 junctional bases fitting TRBD2. The TCR was taken from a human donor who had recovered from COVID-19. Sequences were obtained from CD4+ T cells from blood, cultured in vitro. The nucleotide sequence reads TGTGCCAGCAACCTCGGTAGCGGGAGGAGTGAGACCCAGTACTTC. The encoded protein is CASNLGSGRSETQYF.